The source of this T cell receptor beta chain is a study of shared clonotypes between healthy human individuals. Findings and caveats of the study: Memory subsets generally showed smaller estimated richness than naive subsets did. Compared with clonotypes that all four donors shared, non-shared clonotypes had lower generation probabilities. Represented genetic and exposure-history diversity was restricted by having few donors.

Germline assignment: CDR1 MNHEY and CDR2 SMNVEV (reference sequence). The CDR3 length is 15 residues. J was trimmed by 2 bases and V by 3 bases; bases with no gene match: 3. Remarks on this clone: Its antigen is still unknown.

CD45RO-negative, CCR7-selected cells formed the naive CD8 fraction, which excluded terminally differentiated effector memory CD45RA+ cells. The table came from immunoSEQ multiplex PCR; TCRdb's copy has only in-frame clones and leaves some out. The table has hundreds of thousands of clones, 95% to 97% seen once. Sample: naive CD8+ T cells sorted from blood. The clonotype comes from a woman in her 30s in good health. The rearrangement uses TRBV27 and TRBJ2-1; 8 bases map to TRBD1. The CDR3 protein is CASSLGTGPYNEQFF. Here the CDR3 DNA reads TGTGCCAGCAGTTTGGGGACAGGCCCCTACAATGAGCAGTTCTTC.